The 6 T cell receptor beta chains below come from one sample, sequenced in a study of cytomegalovirus exposure and HLA in healthy donors. Use of 60 Vbeta and 13 Jbeta primers characterized the PCR. Sequenced by immunoSEQ multiplex PCR; TCRdb stores in-frame clones only, minus some. The sample yields approximately 120,000 clones, 74% seen once. The sequencing input was PBMCs. The receptors stem from a woman aged 50 to 65 in good health and CMV-seropositive.

The rearrangement uses TRBV2 and TRBJ1-5; a weak D match, TRBD1 (5 bases). This CDR3 region has 14 residues. CDR1 and CDR2 (germline): SNHLY, FYNNEI. The V and J ends lost 7 bases and 2 bases respectively, with 12 bases between them. CDR3 residues: CASMDGRGNQPQHF. In nucleotides, the CDR3 is TGTGCCAGCATGGACGGCAGGGGCAATCAGCCCCAGCATTTT.

The V call is TRBV9, the J call TRBJ2-2, with 7 bases lining up with TRBD2. V lost 7 bases and J lost 1; bases outside the gene matches: 1. The CDR3 has 13 amino acids. Looked up from germline, CDR1 is SGDLS and CDR2 is YYNGEE. The CDR3 DNA reads TGTGCCAGCTCGGGGGGGAACACCGGGGAGCTGTTTTTT. It yields the protein CASSGGNTGELFF.

The rearrangement joins TRBV6-8 to TRBJ2-7; the D gene is possibly TRBD1 (7 bases). The germline CDR1 and CDR2 sequences are MNHGY and SAAAGT. There are 16 residues in the CDR3. Trimming left V 7 bases short and J 7 bases short, with 26 bases between. The CDR3 here is CASIINWDSLAGEQYF. The CDR3 nucleotides are TGTGCCAGCATCATCAATTGGGACAGCCTCGCGGGAGAGCAGTACTTC.

The chain joins TRBV7-3 to TRBJ2-2; 9 bases line up with TRBD1. V trimming: 2 bases; J trimming: 5 bases; junction bases outside the gene matches: 0. Germline lookup yields CDR1 SGHTA and CDR2 FQGTGA. CDR3 length equals 14 residues. CDR3 sequence reads: CASSLGTGTGELFF. In DNA form, the CDR3 reads TGTGCCAGCAGCTTAGGGACAGGGACCGGGGAGCTGTTTTTT.

This clone is labeled as medium-sized. The rearrangement links TRBV7-7 to TRBJ2-5; D unresolved. The germline V gene encodes CDR1 SSHAT and CDR2 FNYEAQ (reference sequence). V gave up 1 base and J gave up 0 bases, with 6 bases separating them. The CDR3 is 14 residues long. The CDR3 spells CASSLGQNQETQYF. For the CDR3, the DNA is TGTGCCAGCAGCTTAGGGCAGAACCAAGAGACCCAGTACTTC.

The rearrangement links TRBV7-9 to TRBJ2-2, with 7 bases matching TRBD1. Germline V gene lookup returns CDR1 SEHNR and CDR2 FQNEAQ (reference sequence). The CDR3 spans 14 residues. Trimming took 5 bases from V and 13 from J; bases not matched to a gene: 13. The CDR3 bases are TGTGCCAGCAGCCCCCGGGACAGTCTGAATTGGCTGTTTTTT. Its protein is CASSPRDSLNWLFF.